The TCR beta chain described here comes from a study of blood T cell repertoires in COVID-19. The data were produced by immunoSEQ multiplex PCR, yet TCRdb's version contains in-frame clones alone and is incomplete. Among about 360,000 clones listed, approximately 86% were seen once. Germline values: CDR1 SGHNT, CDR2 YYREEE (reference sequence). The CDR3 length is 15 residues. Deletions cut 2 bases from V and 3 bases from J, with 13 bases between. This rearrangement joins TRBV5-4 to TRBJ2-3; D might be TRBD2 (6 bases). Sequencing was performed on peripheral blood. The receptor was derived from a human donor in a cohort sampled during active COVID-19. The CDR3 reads CASSFDGSLTDTQYF. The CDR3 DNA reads TGTGCCAGCAGCTTCGACGGGAGTCTAACAGATACGCAGTATTTT.